The source of this T cell receptor (beta chain) is a study of shared clonotypes between healthy human individuals. For every subset, genomic DNA was evenly distributed across several immunoSEQ plates. The data were produced by immunoSEQ multiplex PCR, yet TCRdb's version contains in-frame clones alone and is incomplete. The sample shows millions of clones, approximately 95% of them seen only once. Per germline, CDR1 SGHNT and CDR2 YENEEA. Trimming took off 0 bases at V and 0 bases at J, with 5 bases between the two ends. The CDR3 is made up of 15 amino acids. A word on this clone: No antigen is known for it.

General study points: Rarefaction showed sorted-subset sequencing was incomplete despite large depth. The low donor count limited represented genetic and exposure-history diversity.

V and J are TRBV11-3 and TRBJ2-2; D is unclear. The sequence was obtained from a man between 18 and 35 years old in good health. Some clones in this sample may be carry-over from other donors' samples. Sequenced: naive CD4+ T cells from PBMCs. Subset meaning: CD45RA+ positively selected. Here the CDR3 DNA reads TGTGCCAGCAGCTTAGATAGGGCGAACACCGGGGAGCTGTTTTTT. As protein: CASSLDRANTGELFF.